This T cell receptor beta chain derives from a study of memory CD4+ T cells and cytomegalovirus serostatus. Study summary: Of the healthy Belgian adults, fewer than 10 were CMV seropositive and 20 to 25 seronegative. Study conclusions and caveats: CD4+ memory repertoires contained about two fifths of the 164 reported CMV TCRbeta sequences. Suggested: most of the CMV-linked TCR signature lies in CD4+ memory cells.

The sort gate was single viable CD3+CD4+CD8-CD45RO+ cells for memory CD4+ T cells. Donors' CMV status reflects serum IgG against pp150, pp28, p38, p52. Sequencing was performed with immunoSEQ multiplex PCR; in TCRdb, only in-frame clones are kept and a portion is missing. Here the sample spans fewer than 90,000 clones, approximately 78% being singletons. Worth noting for this clone: Its specificity is not known.

Sequencing used memory CD4+ T cells from blood. The TCR sequence derives from an adult in good health and CMV-seropositive.

The CDR3 here is CASRGQNNSPLHF. The CDR3 DNA follows: TGTGCCAGCAGAGGACAGAATAATTCACCCCTCCACTTT. The chain has TRBV6-5 and TRBJ1-6; TRBD1 is a possible D gene (6 bases). The CDR3 is made up of 13 amino acids. CDR1 MNHEY and CDR2 SVGAGI come from the germline V gene. Trimming removed 6 bases from V and 5 bases from J, with 8 bases in between.